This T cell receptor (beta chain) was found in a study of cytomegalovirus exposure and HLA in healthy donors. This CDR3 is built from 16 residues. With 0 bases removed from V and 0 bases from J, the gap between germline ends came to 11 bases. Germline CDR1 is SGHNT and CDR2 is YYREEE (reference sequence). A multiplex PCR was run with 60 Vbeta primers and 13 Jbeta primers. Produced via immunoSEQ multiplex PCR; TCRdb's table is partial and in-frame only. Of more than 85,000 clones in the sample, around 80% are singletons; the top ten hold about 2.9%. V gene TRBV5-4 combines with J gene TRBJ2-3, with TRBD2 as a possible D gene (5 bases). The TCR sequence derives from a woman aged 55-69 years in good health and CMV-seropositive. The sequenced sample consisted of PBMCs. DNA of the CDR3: TGTGCCAGCAGCTTGGGTGGGAGAAGGAGCACAGATACGCAGTATTTT. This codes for CASSLGGRRSTDTQYF.